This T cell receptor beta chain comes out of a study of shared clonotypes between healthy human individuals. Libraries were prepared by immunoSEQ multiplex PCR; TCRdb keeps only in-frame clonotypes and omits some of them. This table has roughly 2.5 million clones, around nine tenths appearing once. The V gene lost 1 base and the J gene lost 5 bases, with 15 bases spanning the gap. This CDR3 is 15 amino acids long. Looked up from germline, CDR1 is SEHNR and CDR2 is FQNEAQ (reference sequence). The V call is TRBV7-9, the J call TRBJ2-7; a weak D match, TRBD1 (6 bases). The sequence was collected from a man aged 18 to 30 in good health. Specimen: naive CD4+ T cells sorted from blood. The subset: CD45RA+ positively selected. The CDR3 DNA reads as TGTGCCAGCAGCTTAGGGGGCAGGGGTTCGAACGAGCAGTACTTC. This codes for CASSLGGRGSNEQYF.